These 12 T cell receptor beta chains share one sample of origin, sequenced in a study of shared clonotypes between healthy human individuals. Clones were sequenced by immunoSEQ multiplex PCR, and TCRdb holds only the in-frame ones, with some missing. The sample records some 240,000 clones, over 50% being singletons. The specimen was memory CD4+ T cells sorted from blood. The subset denotes: CD45RA-negative fraction. The receptors stem from a man in his thirties or forties in good health.

V gene TRBV5-4 combines with J gene TRBJ1-2, with a tentative D call TRBD1 (6 bases). Germline V gene sequence: CDR1 SGHNT, CDR2 YYREEE (reference sequence). Trimming took 2 bases from V and 3 from J, leaving 14 bases between them. CDR3 length: 15 amino acids. The CDR3 DNA sequence: TGTGCCAGCAGCTTCCGACCGGACAGCCACTATGGCTACACCTTC. Translated, it gives CASSFRPDSHYGYTF.

J is TRBJ1-2 and V is TRBV9, with D tentatively TRBD1 (6 bases). This CDR3 is 13 amino acids long. Germline CDR1 is SGDLS and CDR2 is YYNGEE. The germline V and J ends were trimmed by 5 bases and 6 bases, with 14 bases remaining between them. CDR3: CASRRDKGNGYTF. CDR3 nucleotide sequence: TGTGCCAGCAGACGGGACAAGGGGAATGGCTACACCTTC.

This chain joins TRBV15 and TRBJ2-7; TRBD1 agrees at 9 bases. The CDR3 extends over 15 amino acids. Germline lookup yields CDR1 LNHNV and CDR2 YYDKDF (reference sequence). V shed 3 bases, J shed 3 bases, and the junction held 6 bases outside the gene matches. The CDR3 loop reads CATSSRDRVNYEQYF. The CDR3 nucleotides read TGTGCCACCAGCAGCCGGGACAGGGTAAACTACGAGCAGTACTTC.

This clone was counted only a few times. The gene calls are TRBV10-2 and TRBJ2-3, with 15 bases identical to TRBD2. V lost 5 bases, J lost 0 bases, and 6 bases stayed unmatched. Germline V CDR1 and CDR2: WSHSY, SAAADI. The CDR3 sequence is 18 residues long. CDR3 DNA: TGCGCCAGCAGTACCTCCGGGACTAGCGGGGGGAGCACAGATACGCAGTATTTT. It is translated as CASSTSGTSGGSTDTQYF.

The chain uses TRBV12-5 and TRBJ1-1, with D uncertain. CDR3 length: 15 amino acids. Trimming left V 0 bases short and J 0 bases short, with 8 bases between. Germline V gene data show CDR1 as LGHNT and CDR2 as FRNRAP. The CDR3 nucleotides are TGTGCTAGTGGTTTGGTATCCGATTTGAACACTGAAGCTTTCTTT. Protein sequence: CASGLVSDLNTEAFF.

This clone was seen only a few times. This sequence joins TRBV6-1 and TRBJ2-7; 16 bases fit TRBD2. Trimming removed 4 bases from V and 7 bases from J; junction bases left unmatched: 7. Germline V gene sequence: CDR1 MNHNS, CDR2 SASEGT. The CDR3 is made up of 16 amino acids. The CDR3 nucleotides are TGTGCCAGCAGTGGGGGACTAGCGGGAGGGGAAAGGGAGCAGTACTTC. This translates into CASSGGLAGGEREQYF.

The CDR3 DNA sequence: TGTGCCAGCAGTTTGGGTATGGGAGCTTACTATGGCTACACCTTC. Protein product: CASSLGMGAYYGYTF. This chain uses TRBV27 with TRBJ1-2; D call uncertain. Germline CDR1 is MNHEY and CDR2 is SMNVEV (reference sequence). This CDR3 comprises 15 residues. Trimming removed 3 bases from V and 3 bases from J, with 14 bases in between.

This clone has only one observation. The chain couples TRBV20-1 to TRBJ1-2; possible D gene TRBD1, 6 bases. V shed 7 bases and J shed 8 bases, with 14 bases lying between them. CDR1 is DFQATT, CDR2 SNEGSKA, per germline (reference sequence). The CDR3 is made up of 11 amino acids. The CDR3 loop reads CSGTGTRGYTF. In DNA form, the CDR3 reads TGCAGTGGGACCGGGACAAGAGGCTACACCTTC.

This clone was recorded only once. Compared with germline, one end of the junction differs, possibly owing to a read error. The V and J genes are TRBV7-3 and TRBJ2-7, with D unresolved. This CDR3 has 16 amino acids. CDR1 is SGHTA and CDR2 is FQGTGA in the germline V gene. Here the CDR3 reads CASSGVWGRAPYGQYF. CDR3 bases: TGTGCCAGCAGCGGAGTTTGGGGTAGGGCCCCTTACGGGCAGTACTTC.

The chain has TRBV6-1 and TRBJ2-7; the match to TRBD1 covers 7 bases. The CDR3 totals 14 residues. Germline V gene lookup returns CDR1 MNHNS and CDR2 SASEGT. Unmatched junction bases numbered 8, after V lost 4 bases and J lost 5 bases. CDR3 region: CASSADRALHEQYF. In nucleotides, the CDR3 is TGTGCCAGCAGTGCCGACAGGGCGTTGCACGAGCAGTACTTC.

V is TRBV18 and J is TRBJ2-7, with D uncertain. With 2 bases removed from V and 2 bases from J, the gap between germline ends came to 10 bases. This CDR3 has 14 residues. Per germline, CDR1 KGHSH and CDR2 LQKENI. The DNA of the CDR3 is TGTGCCAGCTCACCAGATACGGTTACCTACGAGCAGTACTTC. It translates to CASSPDTVTYEQYF.

The chain carries TRBV11-2 and TRBJ2-2, with 12 bases aligning to TRBD2. J was trimmed by 6 bases and V by 5 bases; bases with no gene match: 10. The germline V gene has CDR1 SGHAT and CDR2 FQNNGV. This CDR3 spans 17 amino acids. CDR3 loop: CASSTAWSSGRAGELFF. The CDR3 nucleotides are TGTGCCAGCAGCACGGCGTGGTCTAGCGGGAGGGCCGGGGAGCTGTTTTTT.